Presented here are 27 T cell receptor beta chains from one specimen sequenced in a study of identical twins' blood T cells. TCRdb re-called the 5' RACE reads with MiXCR, one entry per CDR3 protein. The sample contains roughly 380,000 distinct CDR3 sequences, more than 25% of which appear only once. The source material was PBMCs. The receptors originated from a woman aged 18-55 years in good health.

The V gene is TRBV6-5, the J gene TRBJ1-3; D gene unclear. The CDR3 contains 16 residues. Germline loops: CDR1 MNHEY, CDR2 SVGAGI. V lost 2 bases and J 0 bases, leaving 11 bases between the germline ends. CDR3 protein: CASSYQSQSSGNTIYF. CDR3 DNA: TGTGCCAGCAGTTACCAAAGCCAGAGCTCTGGAAACACCATATATTTT.

The rearrangement links TRBV20-1 to TRBJ1-4, with D unclear. Trimming left V 3 bases short and J 4 bases short, with 9 bases between. Germline assignment: CDR1 DFQATT and CDR2 SNEGSKA (reference sequence). The CDR3 spans 13 residues. The CDR3 region is CSARDPNNEKLFF. The CDR3 coding sequence is TGCAGTGCTAGGGACCCCAATAATGAAAAACTGTTTTTT.

This clonotype was seen many times. This chain connects TRBV2 to TRBJ1-1, with 8 bases matching TRBD1. CDR1 and CDR2 from the germline V gene are SNHLY and FYNNEI. The CDR3 contains 13 residues. V shed 6 bases and J 4 bases; nucleotides not matched to a gene: 4. The CDR3 region has the DNA TGTGCCAGCAGCGGACAGGGAGGCACTGAAGCTTTCTTT. The encoded protein is CASSGQGGTEAFF.

The chain uses TRBV7-2 and TRBJ2-1, with D perhaps TRBD2 (5 bases). The CDR3 runs 15 residues. Trimming left V 1 base short and J 2 bases short, with 9 bases between. In germline, CDR1 is SGHTA, CDR2 FQGNSA. CDR3 nucleotides: TGTGCCAGCAGCTTAGGGCGGGCCACCTACAATGAGCAGTTCTTC. This sequence encodes CASSLGRATYNEQFF.

V is TRBV27 and J is TRBJ2-2, with D unclear. Germline V gene lookup returns CDR1 MNHEY and CDR2 SMNVEV (reference sequence). V was clipped by 5 bases and J by 3 bases, with 7 bases between them. The CDR3 is made up of 13 amino acids. The CDR3 protein is CASSETYTGELFF. CDR3 DNA sequence: TGTGCCAGCAGTGAGACCTACACCGGGGAGCTGTTTTTT.

Regarding this clonotype: A read error may explain this, as a much larger clone is one base away. The chain couples TRBV20-1 to TRBJ1-1, with D perhaps matching TRBD1 (5 bases). V dropped 3 bases and J dropped 3 bases, with 5 bases sitting between them. Per the germline V gene, CDR1 is DFQATT and CDR2 is SNEGSKA (reference sequence). The length of the CDR3 is 11 residues. CDR3 coding DNA: TGCAGTGCTAGCAGGGACACTGAAGCTTTCTTT. It yields the protein CSASRDTEAFF.

This clonotype was seen only once. The CDR3 reads CASSLRPGTGYYEKLFF. For the CDR3, the DNA is TGTGCCAGCAGCTTGCGGCCCGGGACAGGGTATTATGAAAAACTGTTTTTT. The chain is built from TRBV7-8 and TRBJ1-4, with 9 positions matching TRBD1. The germline CDR1 and CDR2 sequences are SGHVS and FQNEAQ. The length of the CDR3 is 17 residues. The trim removed 3 bases at V and 6 bases at J, leaving 11 bases unmatched.

The chain combines TRBV5-1 with TRBJ2-3; weak D call: TRBD2 (6 bases). This CDR3 comprises 15 residues. Germline V CDR1 and CDR2: SGHRS, YFSETQ. The V and J ends lost 6 bases and 0 bases respectively, with 14 bases between them. This CDR3 is CASTNSGSSTDTQYF. CDR3 bases: TGCGCCAGCACGAATAGCGGATCTAGCACAGATACGCAGTATTTT.

This chain joins TRBV7-8 and TRBJ2-7; no reliable D call. CDR1 SGHVS and CDR2 FQNEAQ come from the germline V gene. The CDR3 runs 14 residues. V lost 2 bases to trimming and J lost 2 bases, with 10 bases between them. The CDR3 here is CASSLPVSPYEQYF. The CDR3 bases are TGTGCCAGCAGCTTACCTGTCAGTCCCTACGAGCAGTACTTC. The full variable domain, in which reference TRBV7-8 and TRBJ2-7 provide the parts outside the CDR3, is GAGVSQSPRYKVAKRGQDVALRCDPISGHVSLFWYQQALGQGPEFLTYFQNEAQLDKSGLPSDRFFAERPEGSVSTLKIQRTQQEDSAVYLCASSLPVSPYEQYFGPGTRLTVT.

This clonotype was counted a few times. The chain links TRBV14 to TRBJ1-2; no firm D call. The CDR3 has 13 amino acids. Trimming shortened V by 4 bases and J by 7 bases, and 13 bases separated the two germline ends. Germline V CDR1 and CDR2: SGHDN, FVKESK. The CDR3 DNA reads as TGTGCCAGCAGCCTTGCCTTCCGGGGTGGCTACACCTTC. Translation gives CASSLAFRGGYTF.

This chain uses TRBV7-9 with TRBJ2-1, with no clear D. This CDR3 spans 11 amino acids. The V gene's germline CDR1 is SEHNR and CDR2 FQNEAQ (reference sequence). The V gene lost 3 bases and the J gene lost 16 bases, with 13 bases spanning the gap. CDR3 region: CASSLDPRLFF. The CDR3 DNA is TGTGCCAGCAGCTTGGACCCTCGTCTCTTCTTC. Looking up the rest from reference TRBV7-9 and TRBJ2-1 gives the full variable domain: DTGVSQNPRHKITKRGQNVTFRCDPISEHNRLYWYRQTLGQGPEFLTYFQNEAQLEKSRLLSDRFSAERPKGSFSTLEIQRTEQGDSAMYLCASSLDPRLFFGPGTRLTVL.

This rearrangement joins TRBV2 to TRBJ2-3, with TRBD1 as a possible D gene (6 bases). The CDR3 contains 14 residues. Germline assignment: CDR1 SNHLY and CDR2 FYNNEI. CDR3 sequence reads: CGARQGISTDTQYF. Here the CDR3 DNA reads TGTGGAGCCCGGCAGGGGATAAGCACAGATACGCAGTATTTT.

This clonotype was seen only a few times. The chain is built from TRBV5-1 and TRBJ2-3, with 7 positions matching TRBD1. Germline V lookup: CDR1 SGHRS, CDR2 YFSETQ. The CDR3 has 14 residues. Trimming cost V 4 bases and J 5 bases; bases outside gene matches: 7. The DNA for the CDR3 is TGCGCCAGCAGCACAGACAGGGTTGGAGATACGCAGTATTTT. Residues: CASSTDRVGDTQYF.

This clonotype has more than one count but fewer than ten. The rearrangement links TRBV11-2 to TRBJ1-4, with D perhaps TRBD1 (5 bases). V lost 5 bases, J lost 7 bases, and 20 bases lay in between. CDR3 length: 16 residues. CDR1 and CDR2 (germline): SGHAT, FQNNGV. The CDR3 coding sequence is TGTGCCAGCAGCCCCCTCGCGGGACTCTCTGTTGAAAAACTGTTTTTT. As protein: CASSPLAGLSVEKLFF.

This clonotype has more than one count but fewer than ten. The chain has TRBV5-1 and TRBJ2-7; a weak D match, TRBD2 (6 bases). The germline V gene encodes CDR1 SGHRS and CDR2 YFSETQ. The CDR3 length is 16 residues. The ends were cut back, 3 bases at V and 3 bases at J, with 19 bases in the middle. CDR3 DNA sequence: TGCGCCAGCAGCTATTCTAGGCAGGGAGGAGGCTACGAGCAGTACTTC. Encoded protein: CASSYSRQGGGYEQYF.

The chain has TRBV20-1 and TRBJ1-5; D remains unclear. CDR3 length: 13 amino acids. Per germline, CDR1 DFQATT and CDR2 SNEGSKA (reference sequence). V lost 2 bases, J lost 7 bases, and 12 bases lay in between. CDR3 nucleotide sequence: TGCAGTGCTAGACGGGAAAATGGGCAGCCCCAGCATTTT. This sequence encodes CSARRENGQPQHF.

The rearrangement links TRBV20-1 to TRBJ1-2, with D perhaps matching TRBD1 (5 bases). Trimming stripped 6 bases from V and 7 bases from J, with 18 bases between. Germline CDR1 DFQATT, CDR2 SNEGSKA (reference sequence). The CDR3 runs 13 residues. CDR3 bases: TGCAGTGCGGCTGAGTATGGGGGAACTGGCTACACCTTC. Protein product: CSAAEYGGTGYTF.

This clonotype was seen more than once but under ten times. The V call is TRBV3-1, the J call TRBJ1-2, with D unresolved. V dropped 6 bases and J dropped 1 base, with 9 bases sitting between them. The CDR3 loop spans 13 amino acids. The germline V gene encodes CDR1 LGHDT and CDR2 YNNKEL (reference sequence). This CDR3 reads CASRMGLNYGYTF. The CDR3 DNA sequence: TGTGCCAGCAGGATGGGCCTTAACTATGGCTACACCTTC.

This clonotype was seen a handful of times. This chain joins TRBV29-1 and TRBJ1-5; no definite D call. This CDR3 region has 13 residues. Trimming left V 4 bases short and J 2 bases short, with 9 bases between. CDR1 is SQVTM and CDR2 is ANQGSEA in the germline V gene. CDR3 residues: CSVAPGRNQPQHF. The CDR3, as DNA: TGCAGCGTTGCACCCGGGCGCAATCAGCCCCAGCATTTT.

Note on this clonotype: Since no conserved phenylalanine or tryptophan closes the CDR3, a read error is the likely cause. V is TRBV15 and J is TRBJ1-3, with a possible D match to TRBD1 (5 bases). From germline, CDR1 is LNHNV and CDR2 YYDKDF (reference sequence). The CDR3 totals 16 residues. Trimming stripped 0 bases from V and 3 bases from J, with 12 bases between. The CDR3 region has the DNA TGTGCCACCAGCAGAGATTACGGGGGTCTTGGAAACACCATATATCTT. This codes for CATSRDYGGLGNTIYL.

CDR3 DNA sequence: TGTGCCAGCAGCTTAATGGTCGGGACCTCCTACAATGAGCAGTTCTTC. It encodes CASSLMVGTSYNEQFF. The rearrangement links TRBV7-9 to TRBJ2-1; D is perhaps TRBD1 or TRBD2 (5 bases each). The V end was cut by 2 bases, the J end by 0 bases, with 11 bases between. The CDR3 is 16 amino acids. Germline assignment: CDR1 SEHNR and CDR2 FQNEAQ (reference sequence).

Ten or more counts support this clonotype. The rearrangement joins TRBV12-3 or TRBV12-4 to TRBJ1-2; no reliable D call. The length of the CDR3 is 11 residues. Trimming pared 4 bases from V and 1 base from J, leaving 1 base between. The CDR3 loop is CASSYNYGYTF. The DNA for the CDR3 is TGTGCCAGCAGTTATAACTATGGCTACACCTTC.

This clonotype has ten or more counts. At one end, the junction sequence differs from germline, possibly due to a read error. As DNA, the CDR3 is TGCGCCAGCACCTTGACAGAGACTTCTAACTATGGCTACACCTTC. Protein: CASTLTETSNYGYTF. J is TRBJ1-2 and V is TRBV5-1, with D possibly matching TRBD1 (5 bases). Germline V gives CDR1 SGHRS, CDR2 YFSETQ. CDR3 length: 15 residues.

This clonotype was seen a handful of times. The chain links TRBV29-1 to TRBJ1-2; 9 nucleotides match TRBD1. CDR3 length: 13 residues. Unmatched junction bases numbered 10, after V lost 6 bases and J lost 8 bases. Germline values: CDR1 SQVTM, CDR2 ANQGSEA. The CDR3 nucleotides are TGCAGCGTCGAACAGGGGGCGGGGTACGGCTACACCTTC. It encodes CSVEQGAGYGYTF. Complete variable domain (other parts from reference TRBV29-1 and TRBJ1-2): SAVISQKPSRDICQRGTSLTIQCQVDSQVTMMFWYRQQPGQSLTLIATANQGSEATYESGFVIDKFPISRPNLTFSTLTVSNMSPEDSSIYLCSVEQGAGYGYTFGSGTRLTVV.

Turning to this clonotype: A clone one base away is much larger, so this may be a read error. The chain carries TRBV11-2 and TRBJ1-1; 7 nucleotides agree with TRBD1. CDR1 and CDR2 from the germline V gene are SGHAT and FQNNGV. The CDR3 runs 15 residues. CDR3 sequence: CANSLETGVNTEAFF. The CDR3 nucleotides are TGTGCCAACAGCTTAGAAACAGGGGTGAACACTGAAGCTTTCTTT. Drawing the rest from reference TRBV11-2 and TRBJ1-1, the complete variable domain is EAGVAQSPRYKIIEKRQSVAFWCNPISGHATLYWYQQILGQGPKLLIQFQNNGVVDDSQLPKDRFSAERLKGVDSTLKIQPAKLEDSAVYLCANSLETGVNTEAFFGQGTRLTVV.

This chain connects TRBV7-9 to TRBJ1-5; 10 positions match TRBD1. CDR3 length: 14 residues. Germline V lookup: CDR1 SEHNR, CDR2 FQNEAQ (reference sequence). Trimming at V came to 5 bases and at J to 7 bases, leaving 5 bases not matched to a gene. DNA for the CDR3: TGTGCCAGCAGCGAGACAGGGGGCGAACAGCCCCAGCATTTT. This translates into CASSETGGEQPQHF. Full variable domain (missing parts from reference TRBV7-9 and TRBJ1-5): DTGVSQNPRHKITKRGQNVTFRCDPISEHNRLYWYRQTLGQGPEFLTYFQNEAQLEKSRLLSDRFSAERPKGSFSTLEIQRTEQGDSAMYLCASSETGGEQPQHFGDGTRLSIL.

This clonotype has only a few counts. The genes are TRBV6-2 or TRBV6-3 and TRBJ2-1; 8 positions agree with TRBD2. The CDR3 has 20 amino acids. The V gene's germline CDR1 is MNHEY and CDR2 SVGEGT. V shed 2 bases and J 2 bases; nucleotides not matched to a gene: 17. CDR3 coding DNA: TGTGCCAGCAGTTACCCACTGGCGGGGGGTCGTTTCTACACCTACAATGAGCAGTTCTTC. As protein: CASSYPLAGGRFYTYNEQFF.